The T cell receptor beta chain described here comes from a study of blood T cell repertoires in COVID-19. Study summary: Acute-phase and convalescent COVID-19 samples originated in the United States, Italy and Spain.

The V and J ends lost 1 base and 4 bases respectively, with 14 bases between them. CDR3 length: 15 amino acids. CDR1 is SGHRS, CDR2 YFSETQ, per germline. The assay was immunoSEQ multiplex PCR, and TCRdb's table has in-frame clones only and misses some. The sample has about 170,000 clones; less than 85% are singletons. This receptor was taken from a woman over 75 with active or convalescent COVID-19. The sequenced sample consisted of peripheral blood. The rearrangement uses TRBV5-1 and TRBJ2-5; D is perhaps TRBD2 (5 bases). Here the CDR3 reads CASSLFEGARETQYF. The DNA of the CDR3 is TGCGCCAGCAGCTTGTTTGAGGGAGCCCGAGAGACCCAGTACTTC.